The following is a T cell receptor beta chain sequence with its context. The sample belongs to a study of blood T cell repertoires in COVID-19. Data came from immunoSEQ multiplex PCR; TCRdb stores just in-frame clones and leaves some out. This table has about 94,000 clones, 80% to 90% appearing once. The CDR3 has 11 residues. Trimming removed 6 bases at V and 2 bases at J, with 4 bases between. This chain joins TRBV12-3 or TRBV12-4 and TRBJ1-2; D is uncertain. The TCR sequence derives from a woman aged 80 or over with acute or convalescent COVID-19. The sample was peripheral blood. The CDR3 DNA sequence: TGTGCCAGCAGGGAGAACTATGGCTACACCTTC. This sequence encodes CASRENYGYTF.